Sequencing of this TCR beta chain was carried out in a study of cytomegalovirus exposure and HLA in healthy donors. Findings and caveats of the study: Presence/absence analyses took donor sequencing depth as roughly uniform.

The CDR3 runs 16 residues. Germline lookup yields CDR1 MNHEY and CDR2 SVGAGI. The trim removed 2 bases at V and 4 bases at J, leaving 8 bases unmatched. The PCR used 60 Vbeta and 13 Jbeta primers. As originally analysed: A follow-up analysis tallied tens of millions of unique TCR beta chains, roughly 11 million shared. Method: immunoSEQ multiplex PCR; TCRdb's copy keeps in-frame clones and lacks some. That table gives V, J and clone size, and the DNA gave D and trimming. The sample comprises 190,000 or so clones, under 85% of which are singletons, and around 1.5% rests with the top ten. Concerning this clone itself: Its antigen is currently unknown.

The receptor comes from a man aged 50 to 59 in good health and CMV-seronegative. This chain connects TRBV6-5 to TRBJ1-2; 9 bases line up with TRBD1. Input material: PBMCs. The CDR3 region is CASSYNRDRVPYGYTF. In DNA, the CDR3 is TGTGCCAGCAGTTACAACCGGGACAGGGTGCCCTATGGCTACACCTTC.